This paragraph reports one TCR beta chain. What it binds is not known. As to time point: week 5, during vaccination. In the vaccine, a single dose held 300 ug of the mutant IDH1 20-mer peptide, along with topical imiquimod. Data came from immunoSEQ multiplex PCR; TCRdb stores just in-frame clones and leaves some out. The sample includes approximately 27,000 clones, around 92% of them seen just once. The sample comes from a study of a mutant IDH1 vaccine in newly diagnosed glioma. Whole-study context: Vaccines were begun 4-6 weeks after radiotherapy alone, or with temozolomide cycles. A roughly 62% male, 37.5% female split and a mean age of around 41 years characterized treated patients. Patients arrived already treated with radiotherapy, temozolomide, or both, most having had both.

This material consisted of PBMCs, taken from a glioma patient whose treatment included an IDH1 peptide vaccine. The sequence was collected from a man in his late teens or twenties with glioma.

CDR3 amino acids: CASSPLRGRGTEAFF. The CDR3 region has the DNA TGTGCCAGCAGCCCTCTTAGGGGGCGAGGCACTGAAGCTTTCTTT. The chain links TRBV14 to TRBJ1-1; 7 nucleotides line up with TRBD1. After removal of 4 bases from V and 4 bases from J, the junction contained 9 bases not matched to a gene. The CDR3 spans 15 residues. Germline values: CDR1 SGHDN, CDR2 FVKESK.